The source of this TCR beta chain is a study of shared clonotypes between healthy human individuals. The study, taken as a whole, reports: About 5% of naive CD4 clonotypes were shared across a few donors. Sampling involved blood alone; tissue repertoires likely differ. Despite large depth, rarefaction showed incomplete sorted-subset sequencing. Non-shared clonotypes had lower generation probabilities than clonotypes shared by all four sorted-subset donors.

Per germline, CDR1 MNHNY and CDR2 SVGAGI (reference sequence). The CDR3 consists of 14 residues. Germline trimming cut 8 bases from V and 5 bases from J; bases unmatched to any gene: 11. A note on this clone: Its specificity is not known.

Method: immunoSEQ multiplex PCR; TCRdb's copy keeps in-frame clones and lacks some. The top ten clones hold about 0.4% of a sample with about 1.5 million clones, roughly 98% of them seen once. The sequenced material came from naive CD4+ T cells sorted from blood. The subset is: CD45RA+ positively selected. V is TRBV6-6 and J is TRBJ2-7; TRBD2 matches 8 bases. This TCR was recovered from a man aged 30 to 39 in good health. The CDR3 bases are TGTGCCAGCCGGGGGGGAGCCGGAAGCCACGAGCAGTACTTC. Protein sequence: CASRGGAGSHEQYF.